These T cell receptor beta chains were read from a single sample in a study of OX40 agonist ivuxolimab in advanced cancers. Method: immunoSEQ multiplex PCR; TCRdb's copy keeps in-frame clones and lacks some. Among about 27,000 clones listed, approximately 85% were seen once. The sample here was CD4+ or CD8+ T cells sorted from blood, taken in a trial of the OX40 agonist ivuxolimab. The receptors originated from an adult with an advanced solid tumor such as melanoma, head and neck, liver or kidney cancer. The CDR3 runs from the conserved cysteine through the conserved F or W. Fields, in order: clone size, J gene, CDR3 length, V gene, D gene, CDR3 protein, CDR3 DNA. A D gene is named only where the DNA matches it firmly. Clone size is stated in some rows and not others, as once, few, many or a class when expanded.

few | TRBJ2-7 | 16 | TRBV30 | . | CAWSVTGYDATYEQYF | TGTGCCTGGAGTGTGACGGGATACGACGCAACCTACGAGCAGTACTTC
. | TRBJ1-1 | 14 | TRBV9 | . | CASSGGGPHTEAFF | TGTGCCAGCAGCGGCGGAGGGCCCCACACTGAAGCTTTCTTT
once | TRBJ2-3 | 16 | TRBV7-9 | TRBD2 | CASSPGTSGITDTQYF | TGTGCCAGCAGCCCCGGGACTAGCGGGATCACAGATACGCAGTATTTT
. | TRBJ2-6 | 17 | TRBV28 | . | CASSFPLAARSGNVLTF | TGTGCCAGCAGTTTTCCCCTCGCCGCGCGCTCTGGGAACGTCCTGACTTTC
. | TRBJ2-7 | 14 | TRBV9 | TRBD1 | CASAGGTGPYEQYF | TGTGCCAGCGCTGGGGGGACAGGGCCCTACGAGCAGTACTTC
. | TRBJ1-2 | 13 | TRBV4-3 | TRBD1 | CASSQGTAGFYTF | TGCGCCAGCAGCCAGGGGACAGCCGGTTTCTACACCTTC
. | TRBJ2-5 | 14 | TRBV6-1 | . | CATTQGGSVETQYF | TGTGCCACTACCCAAGGGGGGTCGGTAGAGACCCAGTACTTC
. | TRBJ2-1 | 13 | TRBV28 | . | CASSLLGDNEQFF | TGTGCCAGCAGTTTATTGGGAGACAATGAGCAGTTCTTC
. | TRBJ1-1 | 15 | TRBV5-1 | TRBD1 | CASSRTGGEGTEAFF | TGCGCCAGCAGCCGTACAGGGGGCGAAGGCACTGAAGCTTTCTTT
few | TRBJ2-1 | 15 | TRBV27 | TRBD2 | CASSSPAGPYNEQFF | TGTGCCAGCAGTTCCCCAGCGGGGCCCTACAATGAGCAGTTCTTC
. | TRBJ2-4 | 16 | TRBV5-1 | . | CASSLNGFLAKNIQYF | TGCGCCAGCAGCTTGAATGGTTTTCTAGCCAAAAACATTCAGTACTTC
once | TRBJ2-7 | 16 | TRBV5-4 | TRBD2 | CASSLAVTSGAYEQYF | TGTGCCAGCAGCTTGGCCGTCACTAGCGGGGCCTACGAGCAGTACTTC
. | TRBJ1-2 | 14 | TRBV27 | TRBD1 | CASSEAGGYYGYTF | TGTGCCAGCAGCGAGGCAGGGGGCTACTATGGCTACACCTTC
few | TRBJ2-7 | 14 | TRBV4-1 | . | CASSSMGGRDEQYF | TGCGCCAGCAGCTCGATGGGAGGCCGGGACGAGCAGTACTTC
. | TRBJ2-7 | 13 | TRBV6-5 | . | CAQFGRDSYEQYF | TGTGCCCAGTTCGGGCGGGACTCCTACGAGCAGTACTTC
. | TRBJ2-1 | 20 | TRBV15 | TRBD2 | CATSQGGLAGVGEIYNEQFF | TGTGCCACCAGTCAGGGGGGACTAGCGGGAGTGGGGGAAATCTACAATGAGCAGTTCTTC
. | TRBJ1-2 | 12 | TRBV5-8 | . | CASNPRGEGYTF | TGTGCCAGCAACCCAAGGGGTGAGGGCTACACCTTC
few | TRBJ2-7 | 13 | TRBV13 | . | CASSNRGTYEQYF | TGTGCCAGCAGTAACCGCGGAACCTACGAGCAGTACTTC
. | TRBJ2-1 | 12 | TRBV7-9 | . | CASSLEGYEQFF | TGTGCCAGCAGCTTGGAGGGCTATGAGCAGTTCTTC
. | TRBJ2-2 | 15 | TRBV30 | . | CAWSRGDTYTGELFF | TGTGCCTGGAGCCGAGGGGACACCTACACCGGGGAGCTGTTTTTT
. | TRBJ2-7 | 19 | TRBV7-5 | . | CARSLIIGPKMAFGYEQYF | TGTGCCAGAAGCTTAATAATTGGGCCTAAAATGGCATTCGGGTACGAGCAGTACTTC
once | TRBJ2-5 | 16 | TRBV9 | TRBD2 | CASSPGTSGNQETQYF | TGTGCCAGCAGCCCTGGGACTAGCGGGAACCAAGAGACCCAGTACTTC
. | TRBJ2-7 | 14 | TRBV4-1 | . | CASSQGSGLYEQYF | TGCGCCAGCAGCCAAGGGTCCGGTCTCTACGAGCAGTACTTC
. | TRBJ2-1 | 10 | TRBV11-2 | . | CASSLTKQFF | TGTGCCAGCAGCCTTACGAAGCAGTTCTTC
. | TRBJ2-3 | 14 | TRBV6-4 | TRBD2 | CASSAGGEGDTQYF | TGTGCCAGCAGTGCAGGCGGGGAGGGAGATACGCAGTATTTT
. | TRBJ2-6 | 16 | TRBV29-1 | . | CSVVSGGLSGANVLTF | TGCAGCGTTGTGTCAGGGGGGCTCTCTGGGGCCAACGTCCTGACTTTC
. | TRBJ2-1 | 15 | TRBV11-2 | . | CASSSASTIYNEQFF | TGTGCCAGCAGCTCGGCCTCGACAATATACAATGAGCAGTTCTTC
once | TRBJ2-7 | 17 | TRBV7-2 | TRBD1 | CASSFYGQGVLGYEQYF | TGTGCCAGCAGCTTCTATGGACAGGGCGTTCTTGGCTACGAGCAGTACTTC
. | TRBJ1-2 | 12 | TRBV28 | . | CASKTGLYGYTF | TGTGCCAGCAAGACAGGCTTATATGGCTACACCTTC
few | TRBJ1-1 | 16 | TRBV28 | . | CASSLLDEGQNTEAFF | TGTGCCAGCAGTTTATTAGATGAAGGTCAGAACACTGAAGCTTTCTTT
. | TRBJ2-3 | 14 | TRBV6-5 | . | CASSSSMGIDTQYF | TGTGCCAGCAGTTCCTCCATGGGTATTGATACGCAGTATTTT